This T cell receptor (beta chain) was identified during a study of post-analysis software for immune sequencing data. Study-level results: Several TRBV segments were more frequent in patients than controls; TRBV5-6, TRBV5-1 and TRBV20-1 belonged to this group.

Libraries were made from TCR beta cDNA, and they carried unique molecular identifiers. TCRdb reprocessed the PCR reads with MiXCR, giving one entry per CDR3 protein. The sample carries 700,000 to 800,000 distinct CDR3 sequences, about 27% recorded once. The CDR3 is 13 amino acids. In germline, CDR1 is LNHDA, CDR2 SQIVND (reference sequence). The V gene lost 1 base and the J gene lost 8 bases, with 11 bases spanning the gap. This clonotype was counted only a few times. Its antigen is currently unknown. Input material: blood. The chain is built from TRBV19 and TRBJ1-2; the D is unclear. The clonotype originates from a girl aged 5-17 years with multiple sclerosis. The CDR3 spells CASSIGGSYGYTF. The CDR3 nucleotides read TGTGCCAGTAGTATAGGAGGGTCCTACGGCTACACCTTC.